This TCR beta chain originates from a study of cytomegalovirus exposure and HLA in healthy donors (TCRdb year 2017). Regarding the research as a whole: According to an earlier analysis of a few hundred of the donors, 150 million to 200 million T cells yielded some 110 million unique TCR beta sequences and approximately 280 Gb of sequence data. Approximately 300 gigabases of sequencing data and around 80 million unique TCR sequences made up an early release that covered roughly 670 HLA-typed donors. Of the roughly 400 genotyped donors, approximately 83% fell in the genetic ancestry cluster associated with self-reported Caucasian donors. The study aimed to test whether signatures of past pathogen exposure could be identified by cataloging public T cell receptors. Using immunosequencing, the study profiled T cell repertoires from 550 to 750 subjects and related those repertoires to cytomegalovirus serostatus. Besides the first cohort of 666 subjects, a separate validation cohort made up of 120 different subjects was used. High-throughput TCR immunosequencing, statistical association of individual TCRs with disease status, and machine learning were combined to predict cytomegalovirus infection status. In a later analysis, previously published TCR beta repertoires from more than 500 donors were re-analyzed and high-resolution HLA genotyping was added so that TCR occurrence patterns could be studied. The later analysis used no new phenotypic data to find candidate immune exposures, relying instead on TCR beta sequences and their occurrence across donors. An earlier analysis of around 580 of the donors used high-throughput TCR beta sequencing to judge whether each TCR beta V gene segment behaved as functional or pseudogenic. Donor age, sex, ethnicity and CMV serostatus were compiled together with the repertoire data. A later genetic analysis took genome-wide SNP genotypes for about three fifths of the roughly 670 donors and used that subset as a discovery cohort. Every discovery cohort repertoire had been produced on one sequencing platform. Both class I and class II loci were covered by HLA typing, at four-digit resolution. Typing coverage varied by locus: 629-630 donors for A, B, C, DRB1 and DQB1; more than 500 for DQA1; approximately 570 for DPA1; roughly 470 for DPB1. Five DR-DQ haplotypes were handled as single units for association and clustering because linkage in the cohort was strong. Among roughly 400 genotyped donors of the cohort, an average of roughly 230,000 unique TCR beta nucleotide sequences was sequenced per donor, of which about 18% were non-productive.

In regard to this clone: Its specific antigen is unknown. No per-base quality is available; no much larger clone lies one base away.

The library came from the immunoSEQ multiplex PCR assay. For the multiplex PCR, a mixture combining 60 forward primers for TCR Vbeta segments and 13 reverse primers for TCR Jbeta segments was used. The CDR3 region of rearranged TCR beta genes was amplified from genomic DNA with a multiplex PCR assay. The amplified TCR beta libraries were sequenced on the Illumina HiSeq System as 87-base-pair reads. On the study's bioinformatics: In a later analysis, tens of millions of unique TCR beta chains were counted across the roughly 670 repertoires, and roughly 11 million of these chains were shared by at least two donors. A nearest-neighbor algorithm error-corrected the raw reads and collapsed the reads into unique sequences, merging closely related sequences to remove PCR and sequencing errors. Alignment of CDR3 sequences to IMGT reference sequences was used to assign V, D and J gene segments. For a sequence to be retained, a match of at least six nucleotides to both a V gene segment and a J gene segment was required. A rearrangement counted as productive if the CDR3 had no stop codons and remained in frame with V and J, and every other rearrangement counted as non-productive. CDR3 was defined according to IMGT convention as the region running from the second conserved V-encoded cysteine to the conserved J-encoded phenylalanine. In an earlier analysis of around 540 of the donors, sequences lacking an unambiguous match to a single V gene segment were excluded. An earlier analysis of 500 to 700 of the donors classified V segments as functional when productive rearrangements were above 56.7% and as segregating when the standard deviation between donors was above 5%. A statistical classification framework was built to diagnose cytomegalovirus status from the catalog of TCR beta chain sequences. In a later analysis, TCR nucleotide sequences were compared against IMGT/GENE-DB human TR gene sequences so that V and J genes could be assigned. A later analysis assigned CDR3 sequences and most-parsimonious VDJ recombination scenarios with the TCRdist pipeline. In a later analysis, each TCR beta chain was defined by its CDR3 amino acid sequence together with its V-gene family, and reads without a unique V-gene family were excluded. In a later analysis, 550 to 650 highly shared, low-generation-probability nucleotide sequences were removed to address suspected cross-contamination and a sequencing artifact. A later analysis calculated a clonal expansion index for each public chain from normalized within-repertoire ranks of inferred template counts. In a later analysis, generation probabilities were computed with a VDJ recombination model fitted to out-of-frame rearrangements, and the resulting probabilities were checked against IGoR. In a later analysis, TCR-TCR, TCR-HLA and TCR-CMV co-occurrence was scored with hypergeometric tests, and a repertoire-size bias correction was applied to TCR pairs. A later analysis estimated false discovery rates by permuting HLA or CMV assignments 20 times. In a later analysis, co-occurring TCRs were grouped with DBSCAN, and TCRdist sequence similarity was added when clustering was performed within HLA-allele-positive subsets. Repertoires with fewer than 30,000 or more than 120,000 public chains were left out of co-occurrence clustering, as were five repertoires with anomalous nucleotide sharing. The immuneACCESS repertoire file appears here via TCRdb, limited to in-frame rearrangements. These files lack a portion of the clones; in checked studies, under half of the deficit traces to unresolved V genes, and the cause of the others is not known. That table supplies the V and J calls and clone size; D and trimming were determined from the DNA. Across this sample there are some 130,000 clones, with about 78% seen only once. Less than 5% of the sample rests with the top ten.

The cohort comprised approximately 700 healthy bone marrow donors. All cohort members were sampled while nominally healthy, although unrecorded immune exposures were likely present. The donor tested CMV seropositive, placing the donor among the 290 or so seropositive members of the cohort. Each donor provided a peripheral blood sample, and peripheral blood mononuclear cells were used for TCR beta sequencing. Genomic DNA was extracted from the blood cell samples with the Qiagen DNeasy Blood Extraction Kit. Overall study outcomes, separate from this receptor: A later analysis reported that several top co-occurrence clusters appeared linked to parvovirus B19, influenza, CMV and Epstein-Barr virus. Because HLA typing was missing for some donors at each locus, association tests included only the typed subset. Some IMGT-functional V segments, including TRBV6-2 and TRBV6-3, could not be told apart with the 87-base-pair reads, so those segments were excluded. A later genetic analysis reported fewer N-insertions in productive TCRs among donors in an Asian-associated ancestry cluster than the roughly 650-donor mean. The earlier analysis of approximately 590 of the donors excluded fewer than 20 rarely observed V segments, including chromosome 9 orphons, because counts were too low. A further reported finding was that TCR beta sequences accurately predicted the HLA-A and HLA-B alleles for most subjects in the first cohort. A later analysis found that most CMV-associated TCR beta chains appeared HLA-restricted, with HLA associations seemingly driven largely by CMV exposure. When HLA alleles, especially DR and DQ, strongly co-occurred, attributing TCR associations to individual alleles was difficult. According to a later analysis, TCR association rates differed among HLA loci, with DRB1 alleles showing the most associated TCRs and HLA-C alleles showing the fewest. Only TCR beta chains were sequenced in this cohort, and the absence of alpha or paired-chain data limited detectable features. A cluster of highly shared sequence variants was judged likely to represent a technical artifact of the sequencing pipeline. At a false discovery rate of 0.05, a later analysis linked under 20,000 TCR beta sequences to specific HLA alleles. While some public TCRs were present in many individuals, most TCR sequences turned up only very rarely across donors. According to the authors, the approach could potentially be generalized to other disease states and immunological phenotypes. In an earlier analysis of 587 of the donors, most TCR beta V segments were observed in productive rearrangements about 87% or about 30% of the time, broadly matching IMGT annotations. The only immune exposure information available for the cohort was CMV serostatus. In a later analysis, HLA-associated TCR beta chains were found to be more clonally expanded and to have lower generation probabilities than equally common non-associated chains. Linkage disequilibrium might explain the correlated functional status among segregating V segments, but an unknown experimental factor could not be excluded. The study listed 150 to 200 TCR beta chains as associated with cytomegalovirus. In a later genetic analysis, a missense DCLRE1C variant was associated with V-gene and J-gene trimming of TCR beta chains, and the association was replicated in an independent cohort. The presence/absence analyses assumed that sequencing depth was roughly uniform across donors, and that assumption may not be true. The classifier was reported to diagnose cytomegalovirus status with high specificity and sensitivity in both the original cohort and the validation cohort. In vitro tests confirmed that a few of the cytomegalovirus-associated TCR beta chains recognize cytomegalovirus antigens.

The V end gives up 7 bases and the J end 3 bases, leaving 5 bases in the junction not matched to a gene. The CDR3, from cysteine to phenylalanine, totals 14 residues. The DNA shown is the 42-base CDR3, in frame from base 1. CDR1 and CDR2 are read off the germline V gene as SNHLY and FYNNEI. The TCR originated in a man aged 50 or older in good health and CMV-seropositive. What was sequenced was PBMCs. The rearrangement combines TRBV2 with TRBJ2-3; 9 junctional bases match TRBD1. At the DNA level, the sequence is TGTGCCAGCACTACAGGGGGCGCGACAGATACGCAGTATTTT. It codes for CASTTGGATDTQYF.